Sequencing of this T cell receptor (beta chain) was carried out in a study of identical twins. MiXCR was run by TCRdb on the 5' RACE reads, yielding one entry per CDR3 protein. The sample has nearly 200,000 distinct CDR3 sequences; more than 15% are singletons. General study results and limits: Insertions were fewer in abundant cord blood beta clonotypes, whereas memory repertoires showed none of this pattern.

This clonotype appeared a few times. The antigen remains undetermined. V shed 4 bases and J shed 8 bases, with 21 bases lying between them. Germline V gene sequence: CDR1 LGHDT, CDR2 YNNKEL (reference sequence). This CDR3 spans 16 amino acids. The same data also contributed to another study, on T cells expressing NK-cell markers. That paper notes: HCMV seropositivity characterized most of the eight sequenced donors, and seronegativity one. Researchers report these clonotypes also headed the CD3+CD56-NKG2C+ fraction in a handful of donors.

The sequence derives from a woman aged 18 to 35 in good health. Sequenced input: CD8+ T cells sorted from blood. V gene TRBV3-1 combines with J gene TRBJ2-1, with D tentatively TRBD1 or TRBD2 (6 bases each). The CDR3 sequence: CASSPYPRGQRDEQFF. The CDR3 nucleotides read TGTGCCAGCAGCCCCTATCCCCGGGGGCAACGGGATGAGCAGTTCTTC.